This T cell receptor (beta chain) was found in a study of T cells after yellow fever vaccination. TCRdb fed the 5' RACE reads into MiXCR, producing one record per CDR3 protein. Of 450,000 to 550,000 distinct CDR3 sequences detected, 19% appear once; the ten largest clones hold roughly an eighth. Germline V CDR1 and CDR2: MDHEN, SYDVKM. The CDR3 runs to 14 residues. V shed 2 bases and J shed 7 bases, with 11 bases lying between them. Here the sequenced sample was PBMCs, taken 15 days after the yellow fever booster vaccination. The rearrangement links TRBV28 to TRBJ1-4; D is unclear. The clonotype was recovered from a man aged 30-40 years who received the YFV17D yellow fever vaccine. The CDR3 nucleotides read TGTGCCAGCAGTTTAGGTGTGCGGGTTGAAAAACTGTTTTTT. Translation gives CASSLGVRVEKLFF.